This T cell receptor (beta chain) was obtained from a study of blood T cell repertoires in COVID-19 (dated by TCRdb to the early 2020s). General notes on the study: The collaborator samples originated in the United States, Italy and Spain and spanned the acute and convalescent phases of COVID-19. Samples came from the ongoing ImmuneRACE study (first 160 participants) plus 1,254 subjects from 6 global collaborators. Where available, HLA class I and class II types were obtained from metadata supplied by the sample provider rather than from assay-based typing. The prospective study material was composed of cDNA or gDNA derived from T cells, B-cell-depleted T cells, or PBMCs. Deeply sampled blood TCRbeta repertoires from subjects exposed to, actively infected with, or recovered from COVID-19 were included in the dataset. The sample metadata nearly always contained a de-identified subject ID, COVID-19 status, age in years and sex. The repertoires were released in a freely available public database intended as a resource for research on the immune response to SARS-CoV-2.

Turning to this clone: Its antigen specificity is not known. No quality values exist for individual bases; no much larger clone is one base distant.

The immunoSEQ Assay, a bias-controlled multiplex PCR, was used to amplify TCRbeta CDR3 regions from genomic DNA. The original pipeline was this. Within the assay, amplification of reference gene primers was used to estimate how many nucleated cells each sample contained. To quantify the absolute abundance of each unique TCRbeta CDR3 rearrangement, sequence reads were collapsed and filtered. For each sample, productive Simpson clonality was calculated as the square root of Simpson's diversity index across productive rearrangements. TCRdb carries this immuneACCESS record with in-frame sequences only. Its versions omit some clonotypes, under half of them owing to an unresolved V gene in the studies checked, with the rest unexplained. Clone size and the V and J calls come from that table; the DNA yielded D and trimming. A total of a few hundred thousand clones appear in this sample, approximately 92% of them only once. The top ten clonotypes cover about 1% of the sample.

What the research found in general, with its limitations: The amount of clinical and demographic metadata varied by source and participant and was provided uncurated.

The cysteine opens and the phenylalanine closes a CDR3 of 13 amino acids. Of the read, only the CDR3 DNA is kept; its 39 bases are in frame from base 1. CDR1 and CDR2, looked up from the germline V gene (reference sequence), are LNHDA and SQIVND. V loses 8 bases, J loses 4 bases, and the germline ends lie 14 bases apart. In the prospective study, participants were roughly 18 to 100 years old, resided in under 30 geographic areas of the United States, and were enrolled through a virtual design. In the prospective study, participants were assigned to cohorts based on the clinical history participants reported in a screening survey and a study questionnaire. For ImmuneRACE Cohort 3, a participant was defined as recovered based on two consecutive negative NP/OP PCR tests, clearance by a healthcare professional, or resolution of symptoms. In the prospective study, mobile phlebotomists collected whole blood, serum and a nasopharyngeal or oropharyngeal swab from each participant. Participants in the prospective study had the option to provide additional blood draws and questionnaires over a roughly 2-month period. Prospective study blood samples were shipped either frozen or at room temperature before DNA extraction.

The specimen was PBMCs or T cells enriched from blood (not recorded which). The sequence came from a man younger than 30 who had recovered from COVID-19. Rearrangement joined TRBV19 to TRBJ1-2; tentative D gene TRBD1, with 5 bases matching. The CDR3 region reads CASSHQGRYGYTF. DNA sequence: TGTGCCAGTTCTCATCAGGGCCGCTATGGCTACACCTTC.